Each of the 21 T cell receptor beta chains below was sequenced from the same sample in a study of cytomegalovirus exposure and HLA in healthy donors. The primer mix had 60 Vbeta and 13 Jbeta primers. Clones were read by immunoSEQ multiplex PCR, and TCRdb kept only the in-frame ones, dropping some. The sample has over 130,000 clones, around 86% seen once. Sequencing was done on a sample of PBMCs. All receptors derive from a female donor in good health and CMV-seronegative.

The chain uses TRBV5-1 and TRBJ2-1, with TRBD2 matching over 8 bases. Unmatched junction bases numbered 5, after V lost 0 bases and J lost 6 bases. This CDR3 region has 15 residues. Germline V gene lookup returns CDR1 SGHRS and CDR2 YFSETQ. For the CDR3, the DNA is TGCGCCAGCAGCTTGGGGGACCGGGGGGGCAATGAGCAGTTCTTC. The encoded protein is CASSLGDRGGNEQFF.

In DNA, the CDR3 is TGCGCCAGCAGCTTGGGTCAAGATACGCAGTATTTT. This sequence encodes CASSLGQDTQYF. The chain is built from TRBV5-1 and TRBJ2-3, with unresolved D. Trimming cost V 0 bases and J 5 bases, with 4 bases left between them. The CDR3 is 12 residues long. CDR1 and CDR2 from the germline V gene are SGHRS and YFSETQ.

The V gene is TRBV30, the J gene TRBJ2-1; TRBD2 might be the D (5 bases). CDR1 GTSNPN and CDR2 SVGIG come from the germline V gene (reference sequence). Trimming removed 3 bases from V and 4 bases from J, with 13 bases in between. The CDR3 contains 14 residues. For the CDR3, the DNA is TGTGCCTGGAGGACGGAGCGGAATTACAATGAGCAGTTCTTC. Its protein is CAWRTERNYNEQFF.

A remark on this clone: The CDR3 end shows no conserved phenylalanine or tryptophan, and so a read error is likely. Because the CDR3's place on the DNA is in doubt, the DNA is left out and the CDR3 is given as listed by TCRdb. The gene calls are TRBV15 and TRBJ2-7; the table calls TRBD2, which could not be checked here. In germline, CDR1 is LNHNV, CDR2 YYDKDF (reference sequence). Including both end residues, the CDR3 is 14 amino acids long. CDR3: CATSRDLTGTPRGL.

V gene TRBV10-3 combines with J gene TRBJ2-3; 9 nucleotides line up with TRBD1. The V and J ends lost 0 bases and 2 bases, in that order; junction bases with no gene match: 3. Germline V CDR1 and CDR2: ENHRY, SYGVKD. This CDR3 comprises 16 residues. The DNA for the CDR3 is TGTGCCATCAGTGAGTCTGACAGGGGGAACACAGATACGCAGTATTTT. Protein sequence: CAISESDRGNTDTQYF.

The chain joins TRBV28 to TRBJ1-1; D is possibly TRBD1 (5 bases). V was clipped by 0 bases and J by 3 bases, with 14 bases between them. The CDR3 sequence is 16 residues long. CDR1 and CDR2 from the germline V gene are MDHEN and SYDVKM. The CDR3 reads CASSLWKGIGDTEAFF. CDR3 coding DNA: TGTGCCAGCAGTTTATGGAAGGGGATAGGGGACACTGAAGCTTTCTTT. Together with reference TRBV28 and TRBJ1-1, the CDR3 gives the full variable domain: DVKVTQSSRYLVKRTGEKVFLECVQDMDHENMFWYRQDPGLGLRLIYFSYDVKMKEKGDIPEGYSVSREKKERFSLILESASTNQTSMYLCASSLWKGIGDTEAFFGQGTRLTVV.

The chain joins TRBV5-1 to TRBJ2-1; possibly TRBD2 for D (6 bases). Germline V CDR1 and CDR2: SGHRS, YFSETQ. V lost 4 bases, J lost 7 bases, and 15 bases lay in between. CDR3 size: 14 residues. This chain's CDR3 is CASSKGTDGNEQFF. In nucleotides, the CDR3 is TGCGCCAGCAGCAAAGGGACTGACGGGAATGAGCAGTTCTTC.

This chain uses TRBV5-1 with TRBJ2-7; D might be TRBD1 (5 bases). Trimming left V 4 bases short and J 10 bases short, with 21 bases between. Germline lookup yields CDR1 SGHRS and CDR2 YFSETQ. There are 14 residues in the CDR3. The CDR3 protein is CASSARARVGEQYF. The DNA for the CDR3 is TGCGCCAGCAGCGCAAGAGCCAGGGTAGGGGAACAGTACTTC.

CDR3 sequence: CSVVYSLNEQFF. In DNA, the CDR3 is TGCAGCGTTGTTTACAGCCTCAATGAGCAGTTCTTC. This chain uses TRBV29-1 with TRBJ2-1; no definite D call. The CDR3 contains 12 residues. Germline CDR1 reads SQVTM; CDR2 reads ANQGSEA. V lost 4 bases and J 6 bases, leaving 10 bases between the germline ends.

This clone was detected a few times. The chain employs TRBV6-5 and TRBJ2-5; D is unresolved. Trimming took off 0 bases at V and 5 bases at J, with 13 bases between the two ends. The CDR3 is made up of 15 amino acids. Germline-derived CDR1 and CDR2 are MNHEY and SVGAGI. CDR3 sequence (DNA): TGTGCCAGCAGTTACTCGAGTACCAGAGGCGAGACCCAGTACTTC. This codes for CASSYSSTRGETQYF.

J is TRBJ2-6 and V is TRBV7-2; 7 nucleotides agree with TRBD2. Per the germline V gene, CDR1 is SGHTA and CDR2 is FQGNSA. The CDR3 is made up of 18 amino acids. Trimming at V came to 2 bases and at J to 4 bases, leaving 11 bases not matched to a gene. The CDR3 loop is CASSLMGGAPRGANVLTF. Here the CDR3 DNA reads TGTGCCAGCAGCTTAATGGGAGGGGCCCCGCGGGGGGCCAACGTCCTGACTTTC.

CDR3 region: CASSRIREGEGYNEQFF. The CDR3 coding sequence is TGTGCCAGCAGCCGCATTCGGGAGGGAGAGGGGTACAATGAGCAGTTCTTC. The chain links TRBV21-1 to TRBJ2-1; no DNA check was done on the table's D call, TRBD2. TRBV21-1 counts as a pseudogene. This CDR3 is 17 amino acids long.

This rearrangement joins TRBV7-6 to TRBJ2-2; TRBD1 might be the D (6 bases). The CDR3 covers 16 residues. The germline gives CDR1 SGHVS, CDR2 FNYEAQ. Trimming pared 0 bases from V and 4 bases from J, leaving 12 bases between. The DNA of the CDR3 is TGTGCCAGCAGCTTAGCGCAGGGGCGCGGCACCGGGGAGCTGTTTTTT. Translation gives CASSLAQGRGTGELFF.

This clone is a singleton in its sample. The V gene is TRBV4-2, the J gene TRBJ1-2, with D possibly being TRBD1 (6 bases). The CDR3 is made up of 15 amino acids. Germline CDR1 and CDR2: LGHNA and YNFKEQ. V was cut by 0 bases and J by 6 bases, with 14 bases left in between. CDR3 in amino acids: CASSQEAGARDGYTF. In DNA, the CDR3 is TGTGCCAGCAGCCAAGAGGCAGGGGCAAGGGATGGCTACACCTTC.

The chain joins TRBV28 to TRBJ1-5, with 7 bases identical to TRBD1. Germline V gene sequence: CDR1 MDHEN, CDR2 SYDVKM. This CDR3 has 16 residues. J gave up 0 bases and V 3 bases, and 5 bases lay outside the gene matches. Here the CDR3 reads CASSFRTGDSNQPQHF. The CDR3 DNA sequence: TGTGCCAGCAGTTTCAGAACAGGGGATAGCAATCAGCCCCAGCATTTT.

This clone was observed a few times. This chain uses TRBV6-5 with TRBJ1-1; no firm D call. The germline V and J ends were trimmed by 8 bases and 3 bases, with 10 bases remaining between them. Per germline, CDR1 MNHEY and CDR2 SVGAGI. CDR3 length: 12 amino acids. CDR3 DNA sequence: TGTGCCAGCGGGGAGGCGTACACTGAAGCTTTCTTT. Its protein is CASGEAYTEAFF.

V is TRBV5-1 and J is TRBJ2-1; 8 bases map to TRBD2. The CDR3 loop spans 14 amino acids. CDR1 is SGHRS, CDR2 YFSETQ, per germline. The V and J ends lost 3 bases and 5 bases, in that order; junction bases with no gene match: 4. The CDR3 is CASSSGGAHNEQFF. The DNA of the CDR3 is TGCGCCAGCAGCTCGGGGGGGGCCCACAATGAGCAGTTCTTC.

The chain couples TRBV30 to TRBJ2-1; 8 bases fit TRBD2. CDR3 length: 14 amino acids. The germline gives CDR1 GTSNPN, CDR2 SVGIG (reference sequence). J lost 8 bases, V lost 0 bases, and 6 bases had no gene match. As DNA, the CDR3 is TGTGCCTGGAGTGTGGGACTAGAGTCCCATGAGCAGTTCTTC. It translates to CAWSVGLESHEQFF.

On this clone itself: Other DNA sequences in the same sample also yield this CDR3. The CDR3 here is CASSEDRGDTEAFF. In DNA, the CDR3 is TGTGCCAGCAGTGAGGACAGGGGGGACACTGAAGCTTTCTTT. The chain employs TRBV6-1 and TRBJ1-1; 10 nucleotides match TRBD1. The V segment lost 3 bases and the J segment 3 bases; nucleotides outside the gene matches: 1. This CDR3 is built from 14 residues. Germline V gene lookup returns CDR1 MNHNS and CDR2 SASEGT.

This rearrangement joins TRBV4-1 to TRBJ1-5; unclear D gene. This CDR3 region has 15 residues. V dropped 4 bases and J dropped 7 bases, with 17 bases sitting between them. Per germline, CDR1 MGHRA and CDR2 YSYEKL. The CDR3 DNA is TGCGCCAGCAGCCCCTCGGGGAAGAGAGAGCAGCCCCAGCATTTT. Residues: CASSPSGKREQPQHF.

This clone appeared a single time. The DNA of the CDR3 is TGTGCCAGTAGTGCCCGGGGTCACAATGAGCAGTTCTTC. This encodes CASSARGHNEQFF. This chain connects TRBV19 to TRBJ2-1; tentatively, D is TRBD2 (5 bases). Trimming took off 5 bases at V and 5 bases at J, with 10 bases between the two ends. The CDR3 sequence is 13 residues long. Germline loops: CDR1 LNHDA, CDR2 SQIVND (reference sequence).